This T cell receptor beta chain comes out of a study of T-cell reconstitution after alpha-beta-depleted transplantation in children. Study-wide results and limits: Several patients had high TCRbeta diversity at day 60; it came from surviving recipient T cells and thymic progenitors.

TCRbeta library construction was performed incorporating unique molecular identifiers. TCRdb re-derived calls from the PCR reads in MiXCR, one entry per CDR3 protein. The profile shows about a million distinct CDR3 sequences, around 30% of them singletons. The CDR3 loop spans 17 amino acids. Unmatched junction bases numbered 11, after V lost 8 bases and J lost 2 bases. Germline V gives CDR1 MGHRA, CDR2 YSYEKL. This clonotype was counted a few times. Its antigen is as yet unknown. This TCR was sampled from a boy under two years old who had a stem cell transplant for SCID, so the T cells may come from the graft donor. The material sequenced was PBMCs, mostly from graft donor cells, taken 360 days after TCRalphabeta/CD19-depleted stem cell transplant. The genes are TRBV4-1 and TRBJ1-4, with TRBD1 identical over 10 bases. CDR3 amino acids: CASRPGQGRTTNEKLFF. CDR3 sequence (DNA): TGCGCCAGCCGCCCGGGACAGGGGCGTACGACTAATGAAAAACTGTTTTTT.